A selection of T cell receptor beta chains follows, all from one sample in a study of Tregs in tolerant kidney transplant recipients. The method was immunoSEQ multiplex PCR; TCRdb's version includes in-frame clones alone and lacks a portion of them. This table holds about 15,000 clones, 45% to 55% found once. Their antigen targets remain unknown. Sequenced material: CD4+ T cells from blood cultured with allogeneic cells, taken before the transplant. These receptors came from a human patient who received a combined kidney and bone marrow transplant. CDR3s include the opening cysteine and the closing phenylalanine or tryptophan. D genes are given only for firm matches. Only part of the rows carry a size: once, few, many, or a class if the clone is expanded.

j_call: TRBJ1-2
clone_size: NA
d_call: NA
v_call: TRBV6-1
cdr3_aa: CASSPLIYGYTF
cdr3_nt: TGTGCCAGCAGTCCACTTATATATGGCTACACCTTC

j_call: TRBJ2-1
clone_size: NA
d_call: TRBD2
v_call: TRBV2
cdr3_aa: CASSEFLRESEQFF
cdr3_nt: TGTGCCAGCAGTGAATTTCTGCGGGAGAGTGAGCAGTTCTTC

j_call: TRBJ1-2
clone_size: few
d_call: NA
v_call: TRBV9
cdr3_aa: CASSVQNSLLTIYGYTF
cdr3_nt: TGTGCCAGCAGCGTACAAAACAGCCTCCTTACCATCTATGGCTACACCTTC

j_call: TRBJ1-2
clone_size: few
d_call: NA
v_call: TRBV5-6
cdr3_aa: CASSFVDGYTF
cdr3_nt: TGTGCCAGCAGCTTCGTCGATGGCTACACCTTC

j_call: TRBJ1-5
clone_size: few
d_call: TRBD1
v_call: TRBV6-5
cdr3_aa: CASSWDRATQPQHF
cdr3_nt: TGTGCCAGCAGTTGGGACAGGGCAACTCAGCCCCAGCATTTT

j_call: TRBJ1-5
clone_size: NA
d_call: NA
v_call: TRBV7-9
cdr3_aa: CASSLGPRGSNQPQHF
cdr3_nt: TGTGCCAGCAGCTTAGGACCCAGGGGTAGCAATCAGCCCCAGCATTTT

j_call: TRBJ1-1
clone_size: NA
d_call: TRBD1
v_call: TRBV7-2
cdr3_aa: CASRARTGSTEAFF
cdr3_nt: TGTGCCAGCAGGGCCCGGACAGGGAGCACTGAAGCTTTCTTT

j_call: TRBJ1-6
clone_size: few
d_call: TRBD1
v_call: TRBV7-9
cdr3_aa: CASSLVAGGNSPLHF
cdr3_nt: TGTGCCAGCAGCTTAGTGGCAGGGGGAAATTCACCCCTCCACTTT

j_call: TRBJ1-2
clone_size: NA
d_call: TRBD1
v_call: TRBV7-9
cdr3_aa: CASHPDRVLDGYTF
cdr3_nt: TGTGCCAGCCACCCCGACAGGGTCTTGGATGGCTACACCTTC

j_call: TRBJ2-3
clone_size: NA
d_call: TRBD2
v_call: TRBV2
cdr3_aa: CASSRRLAGSSSTDTQYF
cdr3_nt: TGTGCCAGCAGTCGACGACTAGCGGGGTCCTCTAGCACAGATACGCAGTATTTT

j_call: TRBJ2-5
clone_size: NA
d_call: TRBD2
v_call: TRBV7-9
cdr3_aa: CASSLPLTSGGLETQYF
cdr3_nt: TGTGCCAGCAGCTTGCCCCTGACTAGCGGGGGGCTCGAGACCCAGTACTTC

j_call: TRBJ2-1
clone_size: NA
d_call: NA
v_call: TRBV6-6
cdr3_aa: CASSSTRGSYNEQFF
cdr3_nt: TGTGCCAGCAGCTCCACCAGGGGCTCCTACAATGAGCAGTTCTTC

j_call: TRBJ1-1
clone_size: NA
d_call: NA
v_call: TRBV7-9
cdr3_aa: CASSLVTEAFF
cdr3_nt: TGTGCCAGCAGTTTAGTAACTGAAGCTTTCTTT

j_call: TRBJ1-1
clone_size: few
d_call: TRBD1
v_call: TRBV7-2
cdr3_aa: CASSFSLQGAFGPTEAFF
cdr3_nt: TGTGCCAGCAGCTTTTCTTTGCAGGGGGCTTTCGGTCCCACTGAAGCTTTCTTT

j_call: TRBJ1-2
clone_size: NA
d_call: TRBD1
v_call: TRBV25-1
cdr3_aa: CASSPGTDGYTF
cdr3_nt: TGTGCCAGCAGTCCCGGGACAGATGGCTACACCTTC

j_call: TRBJ2-5
clone_size: few
d_call: NA
v_call: TRBV6-5
cdr3_aa: CASSYAGGTQYF
cdr3_nt: TGTGCCAGCAGTTACGCCGGAGGGACCCAGTACTTC

j_call: TRBJ2-3
clone_size: NA
d_call: TRBD2
v_call: TRBV29-1
cdr3_aa: CSVEGGRAVDTQYF
cdr3_nt: TGCAGCGTTGAAGGCGGGAGGGCCGTCGATACGCAGTATTTT

j_call: TRBJ1-2
clone_size: NA
d_call: NA
v_call: TRBV11-2
cdr3_aa: CASSSQGRGYTF
cdr3_nt: TGTGCCAGCAGCTCCCAGGGCCGGGGCTACACCTTC

j_call: TRBJ2-1
clone_size: NA
d_call: TRBD1
v_call: TRBV9
cdr3_aa: CASSVSGTGPYNEQFF
cdr3_nt: TGTGCCAGCAGCGTGTCAGGGACAGGACCGTACAATGAGCAGTTCTTC

j_call: TRBJ1-5
clone_size: NA
d_call: NA
v_call: TRBV7-9
cdr3_aa: CASSLGVGRSNQPQHF
cdr3_nt: TGTGCCAGCAGCTTAGGGGTGGGCCGCTCCAATCAGCCCCAGCATTTT

j_call: TRBJ2-7
clone_size: NA
d_call: NA
v_call: TRBV18
cdr3_aa: CASSPRGLTYEQYF
cdr3_nt: TGTGCCAGCTCACCGCGCGGACTTACCTACGAGCAGTACTTC

j_call: TRBJ1-1
clone_size: NA
d_call: NA
v_call: TRBV4-3
cdr3_aa: CASSQDPQHFLRTEAFF
cdr3_nt: TGCGCCAGCAGCCAAGATCCGCAACATTTCCTTCGCACTGAAGCTTTCTTT

j_call: TRBJ2-7
clone_size: NA
d_call: NA
v_call: TRBV18
cdr3_aa: CASSLTTDAYEQYF
cdr3_nt: TGTGCCAGCTCATTAACTACTGACGCGTACGAGCAGTACTTC

j_call: TRBJ2-7
clone_size: NA
d_call: TRBD1
v_call: TRBV11-3
cdr3_aa: CASSSKADRGGEQYF
cdr3_nt: TGTGCCAGCAGCTCCAAGGCCGACAGGGGAGGCGAGCAGTACTTC

j_call: TRBJ1-2
clone_size: NA
d_call: NA
v_call: TRBV29-1
cdr3_aa: CSGLQGPGYTF
cdr3_nt: TGCAGCGGTTTACAGGGCCCTGGCTACACCTTC

j_call: TRBJ2-3
clone_size: NA
d_call: TRBD1
v_call: TRBV18
cdr3_aa: CASSPGTGTDTQYF
cdr3_nt: TGTGCCAGCTCACCCGGGACAGGGACAGATACGCAGTATTTT

j_call: TRBJ1-4
clone_size: few
d_call: TRBD1
v_call: TRBV2
cdr3_aa: CASNFRDRAQKLFF
cdr3_nt: TGTGCCAGCAATTTCCGGGACAGGGCGCAAAAACTGTTTTTT

j_call: TRBJ1-6
clone_size: NA
d_call: TRBD1
v_call: TRBV18
cdr3_aa: CASSSRDRNSPLHF
cdr3_nt: TGTGCCAGCTCTAGCAGGGACAGGAATTCACCCCTCCACTTT

j_call: TRBJ2-7
clone_size: NA
d_call: NA
v_call: TRBV19
cdr3_aa: CASSRQTGVFPYEQYF
cdr3_nt: TGTGCCAGTAGTAGACAGACCGGCGTCTTCCCCTACGAGCAGTACTTC

j_call: TRBJ2-3
clone_size: NA
d_call: TRBD2
v_call: TRBV2
cdr3_aa: CASIIRLAGSTDTQYF
cdr3_nt: TGTGCCAGCATCATAAGACTAGCGGGGAGCACAGATACGCAGTATTTT

j_call: TRBJ2-2
clone_size: few
d_call: TRBD1
v_call: TRBV9
cdr3_aa: CASSEGQGGHGELFF
cdr3_nt: TGTGCCAGCAGCGAGGGACAGGGGGGACACGGGGAGCTGTTTTTT

j_call: TRBJ1-5
clone_size: NA
d_call: NA
v_call: TRBV14
cdr3_aa: CASSQERDQPQHF
cdr3_nt: TGTGCCAGCAGCCAAGAGAGGGATCAGCCCCAGCATTTT

j_call: TRBJ2-3
clone_size: NA
d_call: NA
v_call: TRBV28
cdr3_aa: CASSLSLDTQYF
cdr3_nt: TGTGCCAGCAGTTTATCCCTAGATACGCAGTATTTT

j_call: TRBJ2-3
clone_size: NA
d_call: NA
v_call: TRBV7-8
cdr3_aa: CASSSGALDTQYF
cdr3_nt: TGTGCCAGCAGCTCAGGGGCCTTGGATACGCAGTATTTT

j_call: TRBJ2-2
clone_size: medium-sized
d_call: NA
v_call: TRBV10-3
cdr3_aa: CAISGGTGELFF
cdr3_nt: TGTGCCATCAGTGGAGGAACCGGGGAGCTGTTTTTT

j_call: TRBJ2-7
clone_size: NA
d_call: NA
v_call: TRBV6-9
cdr3_aa: CASSEVPTVRYEQYF
cdr3_nt: TGTGCCAGCAGTGAAGTTCCGACAGTCCGTTACGAGCAGTACTTC

j_call: TRBJ1-4
clone_size: NA
d_call: NA
v_call: TRBV5-1
cdr3_aa: CASSLEPLGQLLEKLFF
cdr3_nt: TGCGCCAGCAGCTTGGAGCCCCTCGGACAGCTTTTGGAAAAACTGTTTTTT

j_call: TRBJ2-5
clone_size: NA
d_call: TRBD2
v_call: TRBV5-4
cdr3_aa: CASSVSGTSLVRTQYF
cdr3_nt: TGTGCCAGCAGCGTTTCCGGGACTAGTTTGGTGCGGACCCAGTACTTC

j_call: TRBJ2-5
clone_size: once
d_call: NA
v_call: TRBV19
cdr3_aa: CASRNLLAETQYF
cdr3_nt: TGTGCCAGTAGAAATTTACTAGCCGAGACCCAGTACTTC

j_call: TRBJ2-4
clone_size: few
d_call: NA
v_call: TRBV7-6
cdr3_aa: CASSPYRVNIQYF
cdr3_nt: TGTGCCAGCAGCCCCTACAGGGTCAACATTCAGTACTTC

j_call: TRBJ2-2
clone_size: few
d_call: TRBD2
v_call: TRBV19
cdr3_aa: CASGEGAGGELFF
cdr3_nt: TGTGCCAGTGGGGAGGGAGCCGGCGGGGAGCTGTTTTTT

j_call: TRBJ2-3
clone_size: NA
d_call: TRBD2
v_call: TRBV5-1
cdr3_aa: CASSGLTSGGADTQYF
cdr3_nt: TGCGCCAGCAGCGGCTTGACTAGCGGGGGTGCAGATACGCAGTATTTT

j_call: TRBJ2-4
clone_size: few
d_call: TRBD2
v_call: TRBV4-2
cdr3_aa: CASSQPPGLAGVDKNIQYF
cdr3_nt: TGTGCCAGCAGCCAACCTCCGGGACTAGCGGGAGTTGACAAAAACATTCAGTACTTC

j_call: TRBJ2-2
clone_size: NA
d_call: NA
v_call: TRBV11-3
cdr3_aa: CASSRAAFTGELFF
cdr3_nt: TGTGCCAGCAGTAGAGCGGCTTTCACCGGGGAGCTGTTTTTT

j_call: TRBJ1-4
clone_size: NA
d_call: TRBD1
v_call: TRBV25-1
cdr3_aa: CASRGRVGQTNEKLFF
cdr3_nt: TGTGCCAGCAGGGGCCGAGTGGGACAGACTAATGAAAAACTGTTTTTT

j_call: TRBJ2-2
clone_size: NA
d_call: TRBD2
v_call: TRBV29-1
cdr3_aa: CSVGLAGAGELFF
cdr3_nt: TGCAGCGTTGGACTAGCGGGAGCCGGGGAGCTGTTTTTT

j_call: TRBJ1-2
clone_size: NA
d_call: TRBD1
v_call: TRBV5-1
cdr3_aa: CASSLTGGPNYGYTF
cdr3_nt: TGCGCCAGCAGCTTAACAGGGGGTCCTAACTATGGCTACACCTTC

j_call: TRBJ2-5
clone_size: NA
d_call: NA
v_call: TRBV9
cdr3_aa: CASRRGFRGQETQYF
cdr3_nt: TGTGCCAGCAGACGAGGGTTCAGGGGCCAAGAGACCCAGTACTTC

j_call: TRBJ1-1
clone_size: NA
d_call: NA
v_call: TRBV11-2
cdr3_aa: CASSLSRQSLEAFF
cdr3_nt: TGTGCCAGCAGCCTTTCGAGACAGTCACTTGAAGCTTTCTTT

j_call: TRBJ2-5
clone_size: NA
d_call: TRBD2
v_call: TRBV7-2
cdr3_aa: CASSEGLAGYQETQYF
cdr3_nt: TGTGCCAGCAGCGAGGGACTAGCGGGGTACCAAGAGACCCAGTACTTC

j_call: TRBJ2-6
clone_size: NA
d_call: TRBD2
v_call: TRBV4-2
cdr3_aa: CASSQLPGLVSGANVLTF
cdr3_nt: TGTGCCAGCAGCCAACTACCGGGACTAGTGTCTGGGGCCAACGTCCTGACTTTC

j_call: TRBJ1-1
clone_size: few
d_call: NA
v_call: TRBV7-9
cdr3_aa: CASSLPGLNTEAFF
cdr3_nt: TGTGCCAGCAGCTTGCCAGGGCTGAACACTGAAGCTTTCTTT

j_call: TRBJ2-3
clone_size: NA
d_call: NA
v_call: TRBV18
cdr3_aa: CASSRDTDTQYF
cdr3_nt: TGTGCCAGCTCCCGAGATACAGATACGCAGTATTTT

j_call: TRBJ1-1
clone_size: NA
d_call: NA
v_call: TRBV6-5
cdr3_aa: CASTMLRGNTEAFF
cdr3_nt: TGTGCCAGCACCATGCTCCGGGGGAACACTGAAGCTTTCTTT